This T cell receptor beta chain was sequenced in a study of STAT3 mutations in large granular lymphocyte leukemia. General study points: Variable sampling intervals and differing treatment regimens complicated linking therapy response to TCR clonal burden changes. Some patients had persisting codominant clonotypes that could mask small clones. Every T-LGLL patient had at least one immunodominant TCRbeta clonotype. TCR clonotype switching after therapy occurred in 6 of 18 patients. Clonal expansion was inferred from samples taken at other timepoints.

Regarding this clone: What it binds is unknown.

Here immunoSEQ multiplex PCR was the method, and the copy in TCRdb shows in-frame clones only, minus some. The sample lists 20,000 to 30,000 clones; about 95% were seen once. The CDR3 covers 14 residues. Germline V gene lookup returns CDR1 SGHRS and CDR2 YFSETQ. V was shortened by 0 bases and J by 8 bases, with 9 bases between the two germline ends. The TCR comes from a man aged 35 to 55 with T-cell large granular lymphocyte leukemia. Some clones in this sample may be carry-over from other donors' samples. This chain uses TRBV5-1 with TRBJ1-6; D unclear. The sample was peripheral blood mononuclear cells. CDR3 protein: CASSLEQPHSPLHF. The CDR3 region has the DNA TGCGCCAGCAGCTTGGAACAGCCTCATTCACCCCTCCACTTT.